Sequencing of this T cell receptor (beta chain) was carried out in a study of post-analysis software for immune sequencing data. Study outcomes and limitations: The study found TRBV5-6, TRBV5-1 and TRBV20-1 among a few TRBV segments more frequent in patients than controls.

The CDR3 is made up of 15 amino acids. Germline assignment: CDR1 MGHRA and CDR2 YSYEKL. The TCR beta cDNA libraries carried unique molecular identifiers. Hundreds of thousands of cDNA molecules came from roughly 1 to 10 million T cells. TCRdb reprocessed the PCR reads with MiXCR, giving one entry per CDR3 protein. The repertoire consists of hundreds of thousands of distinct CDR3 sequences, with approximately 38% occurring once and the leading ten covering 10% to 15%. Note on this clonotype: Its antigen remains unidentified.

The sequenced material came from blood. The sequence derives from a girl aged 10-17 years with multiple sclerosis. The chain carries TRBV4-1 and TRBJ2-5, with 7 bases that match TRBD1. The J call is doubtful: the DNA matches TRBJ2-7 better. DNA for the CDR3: TGCGCCAGCAGCCCCGGTTTAGGGCAGGGGGACGAGCAGTACTTC. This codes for CASSPGLGQGDEQYF.